Listed here are 5 T cell receptor beta chains from one sample, sequenced in a study of blood T cell repertoires in COVID-19. Data came from immunoSEQ multiplex PCR; TCRdb stores just in-frame clones and leaves some out. Here the sample spans approximately 140,000 clones, around 89% being singletons. Sequencing used peripheral blood. The receptor source for this set is a man between 65 and 80 years old with active COVID-19.

The rearrangement links TRBV5-8 to TRBJ2-7; 10 bases are a match to TRBD1. Germline V gene lookup returns CDR1 SGHTS and CDR2 YDEGEE. The trim removed 4 bases at V and 3 bases at J, leaving 4 bases unmatched. This CDR3 region has 14 residues. The CDR3 coding sequence is TGTGCCAGCAGCGGGACAGGGGAAAACTACGAGCAGTACTTC. This sequence encodes CASSGTGENYEQYF.

This clone was detected only a few times. The genes are TRBV6-5 and TRBJ2-1; D unclear. Per germline, CDR1 MNHEY and CDR2 SVGAGI. The V end lost 5 bases, the J end lost 9 bases, and 11 bases lay between the germline ends. The CDR3 length is 12 residues. CDR3 loop: CASSPPHGEQFF. In DNA form, the CDR3 reads TGTGCCAGCAGTCCCCCCCACGGTGAGCAGTTCTTC.

This rearrangement joins TRBV6-5 to TRBJ1-2, with D uncertain. CDR3 size: 13 residues. Germline V CDR1 and CDR2: MNHEY, SVGAGI. V was shortened by 6 bases and J by 3 bases, with 11 bases between the two germline ends. CDR3 protein: CASRRLGHYGYTF. CDR3 coding DNA: TGTGCCAGCAGGCGCCTCGGTCACTATGGCTACACCTTC.

The rearrangement uses TRBV7-6 and TRBJ2-5; D is undetermined. This CDR3 is 15 amino acids long. CDR1 is SGHVS and CDR2 is FNYEAQ in the germline V gene. The ends were cut back, 4 bases at V and 10 bases at J, with 22 bases in the middle. Written as DNA, the CDR3 is TGTGCCAGCAGCTCTGGTTTGACACAACTTTCTGTCCAGTACTTC. Its translation: CASSSGLTQLSVQYF.

The chain is built from TRBV6-1 and TRBJ2-6; 11 bases line up with TRBD2. Germline values: CDR1 MNHNS, CDR2 SASEGT. Losses at the gene ends were 4 bases for V and 0 bases for J; bases not matched to a gene: 2. The CDR3 has 17 amino acids. The CDR3 protein is CASSVSGRASGANVLTF. Written as DNA, the CDR3 is TGTGCCAGCAGTGTTAGCGGGAGGGCCTCTGGGGCCAACGTCCTGACTTTC.